One TCR beta chain is described in this entry. The antigen is not known. This sample stems from a study of cytomegalovirus exposure and HLA in healthy donors. Study-level background: The 90 to 150 validation repertoires used the same platform as the 650 to 800 first-cohort repertoires, a later analysis reported.

The data were produced by immunoSEQ multiplex PCR, yet TCRdb's version contains in-frame clones alone and is incomplete. The sample has about 250,000 clones, over 75% seen once. General observations from the study: The majority of TCR sequences were rare, yet some public TCRs appeared in many donors. Researchers catalogued approximately 170 TCR beta chains as cytomegalovirus-associated. According to reports, the classifier identified cytomegalovirus status with high specificity and sensitivity.

V lost 3 bases and J 6 bases, leaving 11 bases between the germline ends. Germline lookup yields CDR1 MNHNS and CDR2 SASEGT. The CDR3 spans 13 residues. Sequences were obtained from PBMCs. The chain joins TRBV6-1 to TRBJ1-1; D gene ambiguous. This clonotype was obtained from a man younger than 35 in good health and CMV-seropositive. This CDR3 reads CASSDHRGAEAFF. The CDR3, as DNA: TGTGCCAGCAGTGATCACCGCGGCGCTGAAGCTTTCTTT.